This TCR beta chain was identified during a study of T cell repertoires in cytomegalovirus infection. Study-level results: CMV carriers with the relevant HLA were identified by cumulative public TCR beta family frequency.

This CDR3 spans 17 amino acids. The trim removed 2 bases at V and 7 bases at J, leaving 13 bases unmatched. CDR1 and CDR2 from the germline V gene are SGHAT and FQNNGV. From the reads, TCRdb called clonotypes with MiXCR, one entry per CDR3 protein. Seen here are 110,000 to 150,000 distinct CDR3 sequences, over 30% observed once, and the top ten hold about 50%. About this clonotype: Its antigen is not known.

The genes are TRBV11-2 and TRBJ1-2, with 10 bases aligning to TRBD1. The sequences come from CD8+ T cells from cultured PBMCs, collected from culture after CMV antigen stimulation. The origin of this receptor is a human donor in good health (CMV status not recorded). Some clones in this sample may be carry-over from other donors' samples. The CDR3 region is CASSLWDRGRLARGYTF. CDR3 bases: TGTGCCAGCAGCTTATGGGACAGGGGCCGGCTAGCTCGTGGCTACACCTTC. Variable domain in full (rest from reference TRBV11-2 and TRBJ1-2): EAGVAQSPRYKIIEKRQSVAFWCNPISGHATLYWYQQILGQGPKLLIQFQNNGVVDDSQLPKDRFSAERLKGVDSTLKIQPAKLEDSAVYLCASSLWDRGRLARGYTFGSGTRLTVV.